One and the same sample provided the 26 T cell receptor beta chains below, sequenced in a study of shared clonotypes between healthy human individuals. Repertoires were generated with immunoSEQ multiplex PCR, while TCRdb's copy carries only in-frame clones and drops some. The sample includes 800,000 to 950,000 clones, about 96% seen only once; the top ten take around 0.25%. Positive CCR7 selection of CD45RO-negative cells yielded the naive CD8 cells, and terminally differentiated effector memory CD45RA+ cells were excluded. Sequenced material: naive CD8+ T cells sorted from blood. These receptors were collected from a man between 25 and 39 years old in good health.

In DNA, the CDR3 is TGTGCCAGCAGTTACGGACTAGCGGACTACGAGCAGTACTTC. Protein product: CASSYGLADYEQYF. The gene calls are TRBV6-6 and TRBJ2-7; 10 bases line up with TRBD2. Germline V CDR1 and CDR2: MNHNY, SVGAGI (reference sequence). The CDR3 has 14 amino acids. After removal of 2 bases from V and 3 bases from J, the junction contained 1 base not matched to a gene.

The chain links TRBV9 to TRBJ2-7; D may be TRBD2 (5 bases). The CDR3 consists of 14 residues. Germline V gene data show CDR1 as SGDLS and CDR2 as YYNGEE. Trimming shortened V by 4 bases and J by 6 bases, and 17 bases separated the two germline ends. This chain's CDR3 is CASSPPNGVAEQYF. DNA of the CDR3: TGTGCCAGCAGCCCCCCAAACGGGGTAGCCGAGCAGTACTTC.

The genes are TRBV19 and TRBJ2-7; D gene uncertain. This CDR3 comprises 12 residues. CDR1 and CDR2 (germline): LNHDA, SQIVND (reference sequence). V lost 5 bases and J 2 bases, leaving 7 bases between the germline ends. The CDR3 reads CASSHGTYEQYF. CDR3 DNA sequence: TGTGCCAGTAGTCATGGGACCTACGAGCAGTACTTC.

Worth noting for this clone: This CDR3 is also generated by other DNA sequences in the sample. CDR3 sequence reads: CASSLSLSGANVLTF. As DNA, the CDR3 is TGTGCCAGCAGCTTGAGTTTGTCTGGGGCCAACGTCCTGACTTTC. The V gene is TRBV5-6, the J gene TRBJ2-6; D gene unclear. The germline gives CDR1 SGHDT, CDR2 YYEEEE. The CDR3 has 15 amino acids. The V gene lost 1 base and the J gene lost 1 base, with 6 bases spanning the gap.

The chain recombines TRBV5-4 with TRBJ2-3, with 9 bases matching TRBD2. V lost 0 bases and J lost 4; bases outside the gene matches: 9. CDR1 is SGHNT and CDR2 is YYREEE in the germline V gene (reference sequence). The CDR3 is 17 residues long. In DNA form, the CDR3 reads TGTGCCAGCAGCTTGGACATGGGGACTAGCTTCCCAGATACGCAGTATTTT. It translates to CASSLDMGTSFPDTQYF.

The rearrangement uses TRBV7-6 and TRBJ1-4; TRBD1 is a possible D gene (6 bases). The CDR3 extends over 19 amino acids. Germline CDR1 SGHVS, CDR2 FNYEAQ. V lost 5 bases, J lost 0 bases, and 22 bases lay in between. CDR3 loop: CASSPTGSLIPATNEKLFF. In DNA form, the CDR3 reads TGTGCCAGCAGCCCCACAGGGTCTTTAATACCCGCAACTAATGAAAAACTGTTTTTT. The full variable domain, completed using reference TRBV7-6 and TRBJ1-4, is GAGVSQSPRYKVTKRGQDVALRCDPISGHVSLYWYRQALGQGPEFLTYFNYEAQQDKSGLPNDRFSAERPEGSISTLTIQRTEQRDSAMYRCASSPTGSLIPATNEKLFFGSGTQLSVL.

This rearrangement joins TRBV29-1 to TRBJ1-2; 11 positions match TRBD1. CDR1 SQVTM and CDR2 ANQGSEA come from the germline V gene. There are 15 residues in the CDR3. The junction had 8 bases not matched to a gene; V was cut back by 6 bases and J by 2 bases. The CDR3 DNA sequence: TGCAGCGTCGGGACAGGGGGTGGTTCCAACTATGGCTACACCTTC. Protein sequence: CSVGTGGGSNYGYTF.

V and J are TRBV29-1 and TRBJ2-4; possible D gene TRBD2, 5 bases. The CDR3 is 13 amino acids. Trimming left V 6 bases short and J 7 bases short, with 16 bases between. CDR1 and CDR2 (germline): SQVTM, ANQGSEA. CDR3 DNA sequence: TGCAGCGTCTCCGGGGTAGGGCTTAACATTCAGTACTTC. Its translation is CSVSGVGLNIQYF.

The CDR3 DNA reads as TGTGCCAGCAGCGGATACAGGGAAGGCACTGAAGCTTTCTTT. Encoded protein: CASSGYREGTEAFF. This chain uses TRBV5-4 with TRBJ1-1; a weak D match, TRBD1 (6 bases). The germline V and J ends were trimmed by 4 bases and 4 bases, with 14 bases remaining between them. Germline V gene lookup returns CDR1 SGHNT and CDR2 YYREEE (reference sequence). The CDR3 runs to 14 residues.

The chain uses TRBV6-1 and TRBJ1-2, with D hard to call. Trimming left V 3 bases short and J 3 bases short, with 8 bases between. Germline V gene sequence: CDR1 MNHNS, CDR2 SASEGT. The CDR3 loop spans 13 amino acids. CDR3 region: CASSDGKDYGYTF. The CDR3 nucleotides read TGTGCCAGCAGTGACGGAAAGGACTATGGCTACACCTTC.

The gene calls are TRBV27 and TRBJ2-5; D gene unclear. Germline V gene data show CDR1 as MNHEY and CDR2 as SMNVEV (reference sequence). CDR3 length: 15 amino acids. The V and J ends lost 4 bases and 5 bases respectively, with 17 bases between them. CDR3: CASSSTRAVSETQYF. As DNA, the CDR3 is TGTGCCAGCAGTTCAACTCGCGCTGTCAGTGAGACCCAGTACTTC.

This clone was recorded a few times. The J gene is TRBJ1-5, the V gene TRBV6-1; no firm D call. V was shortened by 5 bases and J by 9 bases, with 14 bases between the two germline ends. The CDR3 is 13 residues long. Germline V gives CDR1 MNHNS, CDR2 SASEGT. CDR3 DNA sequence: TGTGCCAGCAGTACAGCTTTATCGAGGCCCCAGCATTTT. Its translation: CASSTALSRPQHF.

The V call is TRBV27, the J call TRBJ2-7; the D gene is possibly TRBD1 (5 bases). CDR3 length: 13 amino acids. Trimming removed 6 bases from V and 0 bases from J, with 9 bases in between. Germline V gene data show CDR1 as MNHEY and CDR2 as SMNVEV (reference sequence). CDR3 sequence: CASSHGASYEQYF. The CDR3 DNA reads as TGTGCCAGCAGCCATGGGGCCTCCTACGAGCAGTACTTC.

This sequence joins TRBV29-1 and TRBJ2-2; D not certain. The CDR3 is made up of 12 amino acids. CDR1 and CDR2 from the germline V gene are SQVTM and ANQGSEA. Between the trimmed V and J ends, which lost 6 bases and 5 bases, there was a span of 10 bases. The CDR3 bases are TGCAGCGTCGCCGACGCTACCGGGGAGCTGTTTTTT. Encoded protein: CSVADATGELFF.

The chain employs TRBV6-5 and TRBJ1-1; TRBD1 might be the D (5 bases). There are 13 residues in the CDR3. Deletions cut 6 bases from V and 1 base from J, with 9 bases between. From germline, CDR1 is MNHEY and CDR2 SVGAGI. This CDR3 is CASSRDRNTEAFF. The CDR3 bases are TGTGCCAGCAGCCGTGACAGGAACACTGAAGCTTTCTTT.

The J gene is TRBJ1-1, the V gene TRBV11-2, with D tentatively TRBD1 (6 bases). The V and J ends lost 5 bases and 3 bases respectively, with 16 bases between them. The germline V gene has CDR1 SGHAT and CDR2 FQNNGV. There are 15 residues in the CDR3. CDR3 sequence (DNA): TGTGCCAGCAGCGGAGGACAGCTGGGTTACACTGAAGCTTTCTTT. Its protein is CASSGGQLGYTEAFF.

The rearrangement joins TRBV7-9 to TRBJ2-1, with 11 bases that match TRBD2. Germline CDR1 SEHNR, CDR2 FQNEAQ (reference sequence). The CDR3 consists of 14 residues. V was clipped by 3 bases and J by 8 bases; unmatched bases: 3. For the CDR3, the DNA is TGTGCCAGCAGCTTGACTAGCGGGGTCCATGAGCAGTTCTTC. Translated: CASSLTSGVHEQFF.

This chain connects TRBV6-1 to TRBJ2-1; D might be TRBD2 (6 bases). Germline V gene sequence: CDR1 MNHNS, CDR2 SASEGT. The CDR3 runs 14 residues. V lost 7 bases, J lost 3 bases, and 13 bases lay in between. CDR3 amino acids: CASTRAEGYNEQFF. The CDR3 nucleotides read TGTGCCAGCACAAGGGCGGAGGGCTACAATGAGCAGTTCTTC.

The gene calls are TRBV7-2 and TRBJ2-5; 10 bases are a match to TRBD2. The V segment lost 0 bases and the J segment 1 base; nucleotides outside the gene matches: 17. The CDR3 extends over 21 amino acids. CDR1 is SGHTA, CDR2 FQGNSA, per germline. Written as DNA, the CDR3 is TGTGCCAGCAGCTTAGCGTCCCTCGGGGCAGGGACTAGCGCGCTCCAAGAGACCCAGTACTTC. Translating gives CASSLASLGAGTSALQETQYF. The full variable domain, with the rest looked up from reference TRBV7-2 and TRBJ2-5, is GAGVSQSPSNKVTEKGKDVELRCDPISGHTALYWYRQSLGQGLEFLIYFQGNSAPDKSGLPSDRFSAERTGGSVSTLTIQRTQQEDSAVYLCASSLASLGAGTSALQETQYFGPGTRLLVL.

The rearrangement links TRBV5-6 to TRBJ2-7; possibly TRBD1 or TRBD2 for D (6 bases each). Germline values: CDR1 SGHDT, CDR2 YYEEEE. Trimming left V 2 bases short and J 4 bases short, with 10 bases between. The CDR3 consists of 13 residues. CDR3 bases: TGTGCCAGCAGCTTACGGAGGGGGTACGAGCAGTACTTC. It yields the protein CASSLRRGYEQYF.

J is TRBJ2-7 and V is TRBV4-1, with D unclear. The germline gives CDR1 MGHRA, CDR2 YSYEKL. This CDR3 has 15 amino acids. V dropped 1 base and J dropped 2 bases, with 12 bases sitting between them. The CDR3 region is CASSQVQGIAYEQYF. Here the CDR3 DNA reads TGCGCCAGCAGCCAAGTTCAAGGGATCGCCTACGAGCAGTACTTC.

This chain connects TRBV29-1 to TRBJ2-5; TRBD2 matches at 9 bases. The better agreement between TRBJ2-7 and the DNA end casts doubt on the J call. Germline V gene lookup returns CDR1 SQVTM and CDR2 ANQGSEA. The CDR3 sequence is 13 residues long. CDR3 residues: CSVATSGFYEQYF. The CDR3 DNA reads TGCAGCGTGGCCACTAGCGGGTTTTACGAGCAGTACTTC.

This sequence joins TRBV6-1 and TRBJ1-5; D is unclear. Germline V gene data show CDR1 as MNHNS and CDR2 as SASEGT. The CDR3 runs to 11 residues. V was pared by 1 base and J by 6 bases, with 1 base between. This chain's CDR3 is CASSEVQPQHF. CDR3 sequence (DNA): TGTGCCAGCAGTGAAGTTCAGCCCCAGCATTTT.

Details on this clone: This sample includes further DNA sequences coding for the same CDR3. The CDR3 coding sequence is TGTGCCAGCAGTTTATGGGGCCGGGAGCAGTACTTC. Protein: CASSLWGREQYF. The J gene is TRBJ2-7, the V gene TRBV27, with D perhaps matching TRBD1 (5 bases). CDR1 is MNHEY, CDR2 SMNVEV, per germline (reference sequence). Trimming stripped 1 base from V and 7 bases from J, with 8 bases between. The CDR3 is 12 amino acids.

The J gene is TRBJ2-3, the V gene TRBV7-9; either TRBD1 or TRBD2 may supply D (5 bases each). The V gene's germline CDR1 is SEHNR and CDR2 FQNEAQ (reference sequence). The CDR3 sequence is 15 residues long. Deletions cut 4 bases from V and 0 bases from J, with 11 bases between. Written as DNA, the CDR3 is TGTGCCAGCAGCTATGGGGACGGCAGCACAGATACGCAGTATTTT. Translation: CASSYGDGSTDTQYF.

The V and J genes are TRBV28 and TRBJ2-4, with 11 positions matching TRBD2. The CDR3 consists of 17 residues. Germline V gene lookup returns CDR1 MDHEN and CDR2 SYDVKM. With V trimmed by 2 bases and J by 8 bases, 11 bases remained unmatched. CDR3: CASSLTLAGGWSDIQYF. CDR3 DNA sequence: TGTGCCAGCAGTTTAACCCTAGCGGGAGGTTGGTCGGACATTCAGTACTTC.